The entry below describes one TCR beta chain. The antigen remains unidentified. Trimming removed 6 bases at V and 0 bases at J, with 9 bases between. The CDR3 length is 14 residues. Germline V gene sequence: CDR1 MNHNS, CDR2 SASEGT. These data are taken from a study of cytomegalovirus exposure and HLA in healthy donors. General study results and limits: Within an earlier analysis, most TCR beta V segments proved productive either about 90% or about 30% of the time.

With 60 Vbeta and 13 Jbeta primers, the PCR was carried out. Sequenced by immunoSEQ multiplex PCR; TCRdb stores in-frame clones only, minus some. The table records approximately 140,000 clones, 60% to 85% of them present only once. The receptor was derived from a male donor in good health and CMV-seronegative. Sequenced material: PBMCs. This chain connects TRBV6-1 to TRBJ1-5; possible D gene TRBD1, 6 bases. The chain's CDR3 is CASSGQPSNQPQHF. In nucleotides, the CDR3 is TGTGCCAGCAGCGGACAGCCTAGCAATCAGCCCCAGCATTTT.